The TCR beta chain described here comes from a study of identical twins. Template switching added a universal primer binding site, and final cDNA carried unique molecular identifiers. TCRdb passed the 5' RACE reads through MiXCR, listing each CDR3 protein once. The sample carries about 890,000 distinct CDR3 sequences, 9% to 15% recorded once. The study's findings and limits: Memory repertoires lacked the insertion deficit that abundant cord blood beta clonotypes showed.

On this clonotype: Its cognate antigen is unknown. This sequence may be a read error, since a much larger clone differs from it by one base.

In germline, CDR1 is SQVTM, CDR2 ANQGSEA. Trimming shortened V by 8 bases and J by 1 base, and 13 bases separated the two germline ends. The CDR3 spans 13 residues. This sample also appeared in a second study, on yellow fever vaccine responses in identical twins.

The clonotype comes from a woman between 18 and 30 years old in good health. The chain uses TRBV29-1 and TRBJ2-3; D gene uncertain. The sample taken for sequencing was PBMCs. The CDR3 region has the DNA TGCAGCACAACCACAGCACGCACAGATACGCAGTATTTT. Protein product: CSTTTARTDTQYF.